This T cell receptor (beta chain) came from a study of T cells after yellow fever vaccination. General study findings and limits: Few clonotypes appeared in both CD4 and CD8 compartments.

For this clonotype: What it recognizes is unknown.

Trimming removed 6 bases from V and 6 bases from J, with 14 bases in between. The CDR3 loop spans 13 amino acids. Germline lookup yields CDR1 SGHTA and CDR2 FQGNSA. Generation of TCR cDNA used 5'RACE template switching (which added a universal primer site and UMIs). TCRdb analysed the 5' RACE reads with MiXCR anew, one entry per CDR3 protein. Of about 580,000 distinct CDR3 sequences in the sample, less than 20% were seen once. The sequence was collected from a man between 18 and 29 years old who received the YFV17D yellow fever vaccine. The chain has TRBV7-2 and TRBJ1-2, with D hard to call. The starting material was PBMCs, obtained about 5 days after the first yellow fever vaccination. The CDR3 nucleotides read TGTGCCAGCAGGGTGGGGAGTTTGCATGGCTACACCTTC. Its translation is CASRVGSLHGYTF. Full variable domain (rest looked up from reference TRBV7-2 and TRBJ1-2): GAGVSQSPSNKVTEKGKDVELRCDPISGHTALYWYRQSLGQGLEFLIYFQGNSAPDKSGLPSDRFSAERTGGSVSTLTIQRTQQEDSAVYLCASRVGSLHGYTFGSGTRLTVV.